This entry is about one TCR beta chain. What it binds is unknown. Preparation of TRB cDNA libraries relied on 5' RACE carrying UMI labels. TCRdb derives one entry per CDR3 protein from the 5' RACE reads, leaving out DNA. This sample's table has some 120,000 distinct CDR3 sequences. With some 310,000 cells each, the CD8+ T cell subsets were individually sorted in triplicate. Naive CD8+ T cells showed CD45RO-CCR7+CD27+CD95-. This entry is derived from a study of CXCR3-negative and CXCR3-positive naive CD8 T cells. Findings of the study overall: A higher hydrophobicity marked the TRB CDR3s of CXCR3-positive naive cells versus CXCR3-negative naive cells. Comparison of naive CXCR3-negative and CXCR3-positive cells revealed similar TRBV-TRBJ usage, while memory cells differed.

Germline CDR1 is SGHTA and CDR2 is FQGTGA. The CDR3 extends over 15 amino acids. Sequenced material: naive CXCR3+ CD8+ T cells from blood. As to subset: CD45RO-CCR7+CD27+CD95- naive CD8+ T cells expressing CXCR3 (TNR3+). The chain joins TRBV7-3 to TRBJ2-7; TCRdb outputs TRBD2, but without DNA this stays unchecked. The source is a human donor in good health. Some clones in this sample may be carry-over from other donors' samples. The CDR3 protein is CASSSLAGDGYEQYF.